A single T cell receptor (beta chain) is shown here with its context. This sample is drawn from a study of T-cell memory formation after mild COVID-19. TCRdb fed the 5' RACE reads into MiXCR, producing one record per CDR3 protein. The sample yields just under 350,000 distinct CDR3 sequences, 13% seen once. This clonotype was sampled from a man aged 18-30 years who had mild COVID-19 (a few samples of this study predate the infection). Cell type and time point are not known. Material: PBMCs or a T cell subset sorted from them (not recorded which).

The CDR3 region is CASRPGGWNLNTEAFF. In DNA form, the CDR3 reads TGTGCCAGCAGGCCAGGGGGTTGGAACCTGAACACTGAAGCTTTCTTT. The V call is TRBV5-4, the J call TRBJ1-1; 7 bases line up with TRBD1. V trimming: 5 bases; J trimming: 0 bases; junction bases outside the gene matches: 10. This CDR3 has 16 residues. Germline CDR1 is SGHNT and CDR2 is YYREEE (reference sequence).